One and the same sample provided the 20 T cell receptor beta chains below, sequenced in a study of blood T cell repertoires in COVID-19. Only in-frame clones appear in the TCRdb table, and some are missing; sequencing was by immunoSEQ multiplex PCR. This sample has 250,000 to 350,000 clones; roughly 89% occur once, and the top ten carry less than 1%. Input material: peripheral blood. The receptor set was obtained from a woman aged 40 to 55 who had recovered from COVID-19.

This sequence joins TRBV24-1 and TRBJ2-1; 11 positions agree with TRBD2. The CDR3 is made up of 16 amino acids. Germline CDR1 KGHDR, CDR2 SFDVKD. V was clipped by 4 bases and J by 8 bases; unmatched bases: 9. Here the CDR3 reads CATSDTTSGSFDEQFF. The DNA of the CDR3 is TGTGCCACCAGTGACACTACTAGCGGGAGTTTCGATGAGCAGTTCTTC.

The rearrangement uses TRBV7-2 and TRBJ2-1; 8 bases agree with TRBD2. The CDR3 length is 15 residues. Germline V lookup: CDR1 SGHTA, CDR2 FQGNSA. Trimming at V came to 1 base and at J to 9 bases, leaving 8 bases not matched to a gene. CDR3 bases: TGTGCCAGCAGCTTAGGAAGCGGGAGTTGGGGTGAGCAGTTCTTC. Its translation is CASSLGSGSWGEQFF.

This chain joins TRBV4-1 and TRBJ1-5, with unresolved D. Trimming cost V 4 bases and J 0 bases, with 7 bases left between them. Per germline, CDR1 MGHRA and CDR2 YSYEKL. The CDR3 loop spans 14 amino acids. The CDR3 here is CASSPLNSNQPQHF. CDR3 nucleotides: TGCGCCAGCAGCCCCCTTAATAGCAATCAGCCCCAGCATTTT.

The chain couples TRBV27 to TRBJ1-6; TRBD1 agrees at 9 bases. The V gene's germline CDR1 is MNHEY and CDR2 SMNVEV (reference sequence). V lost 5 bases and J lost 10; bases outside the gene matches: 12. This CDR3 spans 16 amino acids. The CDR3 region has the DNA TGTGCCAGCAGTGCGCCGGGACAGGGCCTCGGGTCACCCCTCCACTTT. Translation: CASSAPGQGLGSPLHF.

This clone was found once. The chain combines TRBV30 with TRBJ2-1, with 12 bases fitting TRBD2. Germline CDR1 and CDR2: GTSNPN and SVGIG (reference sequence). The junction had 5 bases not matched to a gene; V was cut back by 5 bases and J by 6 bases. This CDR3 contains 14 residues. Here the CDR3 reads CAWDPGLAGNEQFF. DNA of the CDR3: TGTGCCTGGGACCCGGGACTAGCGGGCAATGAGCAGTTCTTC.

This chain links TRBV7-9 with TRBJ2-3; D is perhaps TRBD2 (6 bases). CDR3 length: 13 residues. V lost 5 bases and J 4 bases, leaving 10 bases between the germline ends. In germline, CDR1 is SEHNR, CDR2 FQNEAQ (reference sequence). Written as DNA, the CDR3 is TGTGCCAGCAGCAGTAGCGGTTCAGATACGCAGTATTTT. Its translation: CASSSSGSDTQYF.

This chain links TRBV20-1 with TRBJ1-6; D gene uncertain. Deletions cut 6 bases from V and 5 bases from J, with 5 bases between. Germline CDR1 is DFQATT and CDR2 is SNEGSKA (reference sequence). The CDR3 contains 11 residues. The CDR3, as DNA: TGCAGTGCAGCGAATAATTCACCCCTCCACTTT. Translation: CSAANNSPLHF.

This chain links TRBV5-1 with TRBJ2-7, with D possibly being TRBD2 (5 bases). Per the germline V gene, CDR1 is SGHRS and CDR2 is YFSETQ. The V end was cut by 0 bases, the J end by 2 bases, with 9 bases between. CDR3 length: 14 residues. CDR3 residues: CASSLARGTYEQYF. The CDR3 region has the DNA TGCGCCAGCAGCTTGGCCCGAGGGACCTACGAGCAGTACTTC.

V usage is TRBV3-1 (or the pseudogene TRBV3-2) and J usage is TRBJ2-3; tentatively, D is TRBD2 (5 bases). In germline, CDR1 is LGHDT, CDR2 YNNKEL (reference sequence). The CDR3 consists of 15 residues. Between the trimmed V and J ends, which lost 4 bases and 4 bases, there was a span of 15 bases. The CDR3 sequence is CASSRGLGYPDTQYF. In nucleotides, the CDR3 is TGTGCCAGCAGCCGCGGACTCGGGTATCCAGATACGCAGTATTTT.

This chain links TRBV13 with TRBJ1-4; 7 nucleotides agree with TRBD1. This CDR3 contains 13 residues. With V trimmed by 8 bases and J by 4 bases, 4 bases remained unmatched. CDR1 is PRHDT, CDR2 FYEKMQ, per germline (reference sequence). CDR3 sequence: CASGAGGNEKLFF. The CDR3 nucleotides are TGTGCCAGCGGGGCAGGGGGTAATGAAAAACTGTTTTTT.

V usage is TRBV9 and J usage is TRBJ2-1; 7 positions agree with TRBD2. Germline V gene lookup returns CDR1 SGDLS and CDR2 YYNGEE. V was pared by 2 bases and J by 7 bases, with 18 bases of the junction left unmatched. The CDR3 loop spans 18 amino acids. The CDR3 DNA reads as TGTGCCAGCAGCGTCTACGGGGGTGAGGGAGGGTTGAGAAATGAGCAGTTCTTC. Translated: CASSVYGGEGGLRNEQFF.

The chain couples TRBV29-1 to TRBJ2-3; D is possibly TRBD2 (6 bases). The length of the CDR3 is 14 residues. V dropped 1 base and J dropped 2 bases, with 10 bases sitting between them. In germline, CDR1 is SQVTM, CDR2 ANQGSEA. The CDR3 DNA reads as TGCAGCGTTGAAGTCCTAGCGTACACAGATACGCAGTATTTT. This sequence encodes CSVEVLAYTDTQYF.

The chain combines TRBV7-2 with TRBJ2-2; 8 bases are a match to TRBD1. The CDR3 is 16 residues long. The germline V gene encodes CDR1 SGHTA and CDR2 FQGNSA. J gave up 1 base and V 5 bases, and 6 bases lay outside the gene matches. Here the CDR3 DNA reads TGTGCCAGCAGCCCAGACGGGACAGGGAACACCGGGGAGCTGTTTTTT. Protein: CASSPDGTGNTGELFF. Filled out from reference TRBV7-2 and TRBJ2-2, the complete variable domain reads GAGVSQSPSNKVTEKGKDVELRCDPISGHTALYWYRQSLGQGLEFLIYFQGNSAPDKSGLPSDRFSAERTGGSVSTLTIQRTQQEDSAVYLCASSPDGTGNTGELFFGEGSRLTVL.

The rearrangement joins TRBV19 to TRBJ2-1; D might be TRBD1 (5 bases). CDR1 LNHDA and CDR2 SQIVND come from the germline V gene (reference sequence). Trimming removed 3 bases at V and 9 bases at J, with 18 bases between. The CDR3 is 15 amino acids. The chain's CDR3 is CASSIRPEGASEQFF. The CDR3 DNA is TGTGCCAGTAGTATTAGACCGGAAGGGGCCAGTGAGCAGTTCTTC.

The chain combines TRBV5-4 with TRBJ2-3; 9 bases line up with TRBD2. Germline trimming cut 10 bases from V and 6 bases from J; bases unmatched to any gene: 15. CDR3 length equals 15 residues. The germline V gene has CDR1 SGHNT and CDR2 YYREEE (reference sequence). CDR3 region: CAAGGRGSQWDTQYF. The CDR3 DNA reads TGTGCCGCGGGGGGGCGGGGCTCACAGTGGGATACGCAGTATTTT.

The genes are TRBV6-5 and TRBJ2-7, with 9 bases identical to TRBD1. The V segment lost 6 bases and the J segment 3 bases; nucleotides outside the gene matches: 6. The germline V gene encodes CDR1 MNHEY and CDR2 SVGAGI. This CDR3 has 14 residues. The CDR3: CASSPPGQGYEQYF. The CDR3 DNA reads TGTGCCAGCAGCCCCCCGGGACAGGGCTACGAGCAGTACTTC.

V gene TRBV27 combines with J gene TRBJ2-1; 10 bases are a match to TRBD2. With V trimmed by 4 bases and J by 1 base, 4 bases remained unmatched. The CDR3 is 16 amino acids. Germline V gene data show CDR1 as MNHEY and CDR2 as SMNVEV (reference sequence). CDR3 in DNA: TGTGCCAGCAGTTCGGCTAGCGGGAGTTCCTACAATGAGCAGTTCTTC. Translating it yields CASSSASGSSYNEQFF.

The chain couples TRBV7-2 to TRBJ2-7, with TRBD2 matching 9 bases. This CDR3 has 15 amino acids. Germline CDR1 SGHTA, CDR2 FQGNSA. V was pared by 4 bases and J by 4 bases, with 8 bases of the junction left unmatched. CDR3 loop: CASSSAAGGSYEQYF. The CDR3 nucleotides are TGTGCCAGCAGCTCTGCGGCGGGGGGGTCGTACGAGCAGTACTTC.

This clone was picked up a small number of times. The chain links TRBV5-8 to TRBJ1-5; a possible D gene is TRBD1 (5 bases). Between the trimmed V and J ends, which lost 3 bases and 5 bases, there was a span of 12 bases. Per germline, CDR1 SGHTS and CDR2 YDEGEE. This CDR3 spans 14 amino acids. The CDR3 reads CASSSGRGDQPQHF. In DNA, the CDR3 is TGTGCCAGCAGCTCCGGCCGGGGGGATCAGCCCCAGCATTTT.

The chain is built from TRBV11-3 and TRBJ1-1; TRBD1 is a possible D gene (5 bases). V lost 4 bases to trimming and J lost 3 bases, with 12 bases between them. The germline V gene encodes CDR1 SGHNT and CDR2 YENEEA. The CDR3 runs to 14 residues. In nucleotides, the CDR3 is TGTGCCAGCAGCTCCGGACGGGGGGACACTGAAGCTTTCTTT. Translation gives CASSSGRGDTEAFF.